This is a list of T cell receptor beta chains from one sample in a study of monozygotic twins with inflammatory bowel disease. With the 5' RACE reads reprocessed, TCRdb shows one record per CDR3 protein and no DNA. Recorded for this sample: a few hundred thousand distinct CDR3 sequences. Sequenced material: blood. Receptors originate from a human donor with ulcerative colitis or Crohn's disease, or a healthy co-twin of an affected twin (not recorded which). Both conserved end residues are part of each CDR3.

V gene	J gene	CDR3 protein
TRBV25-1	TRBJ2-5	CASSEPWGPQETQYF
TRBV7-6	TRBJ2-7	CASSLEVEQYF
TRBV10-3	TRBJ1-2	CAITEDRLNYGYTF
TRBV5-1	TRBJ1-2	CASSLTPTNYGYTF
TRBV20-1	TRBJ2-7	CSARASGVIEQYF
TRBV5-1	TRBJ1-2	CASSLSDFYGYTF
TRBV7-9	TRBJ2-5	CASSLRQHQETQYF
TRBV4-1	TRBJ1-1	CASSPSPGYHLGNTEAFF
TRBV12-3/TRBV12-4	TRBJ1-2	CASSFGGQAKGYTF
TRBV5-1	TRBJ2-5	CASSSGLAEQETQYF
TRBV6-1	TRBJ1-4	CASSQGYDGEKLFF
TRBV29-1	TRBJ2-1	CSVVRWGDGNEQFF
TRBV4-1	TRBJ2-4	CASSQGGETAKNIQYF
TRBV27	TRBJ1-5	CASSLFSGDNQPQHF
TRBV20-1	TRBJ1-2	CSARDVLMAPGRGYTF
TRBV6-5	TRBJ2-1	CASSYGGQTLSYNEQFF
TRBV6-1	TRBJ1-5	CASSPRTGKVDQPQHF
TRBV10-3	TRBJ2-7	CAISESTEYEQYF
TRBV12-3/TRBV12-4	TRBJ2-1	CASSPENEQFF
TRBV2	TRBJ2-2	CASSDGIGELFF
TRBV12-3/TRBV12-4	TRBJ1-3	CASSLSGPRNTIYF
TRBV6-5	TRBJ2-7	CASSTRGKKRSEQYF